The clone carrying this T cell receptor (beta chain) was seen just once. What it binds is not known. This sample includes further DNA sequences coding for the same CDR3. This specimen comes from a study of cytomegalovirus exposure and HLA in healthy donors. Findings and caveats of the study: Cytomegalovirus-associated status was assigned to 164 TCR beta chains. In a later analysis, at a false discovery rate of 0.05, roughly 18,000 TCR beta sequences were associated with HLA alleles. Most likely, a cluster of highly shared sequence variants arose as a sequencing artifact.

The germline V gene encodes CDR1 MNHEY and CDR2 SMNVEV (reference sequence). The CDR3 is made up of 14 amino acids. V shed 4 bases and J shed 4 bases, with 11 bases lying between them. PCR employed 60 Vbeta and 13 Jbeta primers. Sequencing used immunoSEQ multiplex PCR; TCRdb keeps in-frame clones, though not all of them. The sample shows around 40,000 clones, approximately 78% of them seen only once. The receptor was derived from a woman in her thirties in good health and CMV-seronegative. This chain links TRBV27 with TRBJ1-5; no clear D gene. The specimen was PBMCs. The DNA for the CDR3 is TGTGCCAGCAGTTCGCCGGGAGGAAATCAGCCCCAGCATTTT. Translated: CASSSPGGNQPQHF.